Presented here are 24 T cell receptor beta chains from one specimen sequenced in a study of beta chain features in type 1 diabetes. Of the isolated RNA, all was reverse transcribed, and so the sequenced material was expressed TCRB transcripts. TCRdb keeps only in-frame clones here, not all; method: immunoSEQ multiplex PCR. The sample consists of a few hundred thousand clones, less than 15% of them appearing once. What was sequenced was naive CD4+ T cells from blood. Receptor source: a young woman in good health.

CDR3 DNA: TGTGCCAGCTCACCCCTAGCGGCCGCCACCCAAGAGCAGTTCTTC. This gives the protein CASSPLAAATQEQFF. The chain combines TRBV18 with TRBJ2-1; TRBD2 aligns across 7 bases. V gave up 3 bases and J gave up 10 bases; unmatched junction bases: 12. Germline V CDR1 and CDR2: KGHSH, LQKENI. The CDR3 length is 15 residues.

CDR3: CASSLGAGGRERETQYF. CDR3 nucleotides: TGTGCCAGCAGCTTAGGAGCGGGAGGGCGAGAGCGAGAGACCCAGTACTTC. V and J are TRBV7-9 and TRBJ2-5; 10 bases agree with TRBD2. The germline gives CDR1 SEHNR, CDR2 FQNEAQ (reference sequence). V trimming: 1 base; J trimming: 4 bases; junction bases outside the gene matches: 9. There are 17 residues in the CDR3.

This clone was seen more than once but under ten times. The CDR3 loop reads CASSYGEDQPQHF. The CDR3 coding sequence is TGTGCCAGCAGTTACGGGGAGGACCAGCCCCAGCATTTT. The rearrangement joins TRBV6-6 to TRBJ1-5; D remains unclear. V was trimmed by 2 bases and J by 7 bases, leaving 9 bases between them. The germline gives CDR1 MNHNY, CDR2 SVGAGI (reference sequence). The CDR3 contains 13 residues.

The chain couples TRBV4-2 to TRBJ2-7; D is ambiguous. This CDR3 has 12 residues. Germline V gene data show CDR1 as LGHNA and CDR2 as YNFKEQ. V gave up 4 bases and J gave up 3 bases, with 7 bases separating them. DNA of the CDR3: TGTGCCAGCAGCCCAAGCCTCTACGAGCAGTACTTC. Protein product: CASSPSLYEQYF.

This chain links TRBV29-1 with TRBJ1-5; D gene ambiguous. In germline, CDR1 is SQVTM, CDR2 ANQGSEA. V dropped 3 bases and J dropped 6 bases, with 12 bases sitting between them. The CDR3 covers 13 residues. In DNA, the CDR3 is TGCAGCGTTGAGGCAGGTTCCAGTCAGCCCCAGCATTTT. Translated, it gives CSVEAGSSQPQHF.

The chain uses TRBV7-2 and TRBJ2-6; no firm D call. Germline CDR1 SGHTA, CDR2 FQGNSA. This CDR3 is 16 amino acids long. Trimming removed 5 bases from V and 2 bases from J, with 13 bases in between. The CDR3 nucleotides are TGTGCCAGCAGCCTCGCCAGTCGTCCTGGGGCCAACGTCCTGACTTTC. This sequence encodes CASSLASRPGANVLTF. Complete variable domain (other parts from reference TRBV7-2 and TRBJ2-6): GAGVSQSPSNKVTEKGKDVELRCDPISGHTALYWYRQSLGQGLEFLIYFQGNSAPDKSGLPSDRFSAERTGGSVSTLTIQRTQQEDSAVYLCASSLASRPGANVLTFGAGSRLTVL.

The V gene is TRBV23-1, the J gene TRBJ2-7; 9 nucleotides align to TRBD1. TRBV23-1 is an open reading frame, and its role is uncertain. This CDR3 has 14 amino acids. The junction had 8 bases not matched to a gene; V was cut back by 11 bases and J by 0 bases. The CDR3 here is CAFDRDRVSYEQYF. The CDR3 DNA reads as TGCGCCTTCGACCGGGACAGGGTCTCCTACGAGCAGTACTTC.

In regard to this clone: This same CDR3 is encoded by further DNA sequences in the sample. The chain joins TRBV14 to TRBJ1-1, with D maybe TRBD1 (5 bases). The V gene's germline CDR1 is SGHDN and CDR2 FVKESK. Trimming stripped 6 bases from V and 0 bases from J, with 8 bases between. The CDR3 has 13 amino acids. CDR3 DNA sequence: TGTGCCAGCAGTCTGACAGTGAACACTGAAGCTTTCTTT. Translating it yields CASSLTVNTEAFF.

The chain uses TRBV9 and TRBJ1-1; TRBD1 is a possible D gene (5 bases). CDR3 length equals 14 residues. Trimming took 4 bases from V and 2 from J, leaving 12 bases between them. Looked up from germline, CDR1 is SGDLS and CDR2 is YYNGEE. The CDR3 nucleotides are TGTGCCAGCAGCAGGGGTCTGATTAACACTGAAGCTTTCTTT. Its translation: CASSRGLINTEAFF.

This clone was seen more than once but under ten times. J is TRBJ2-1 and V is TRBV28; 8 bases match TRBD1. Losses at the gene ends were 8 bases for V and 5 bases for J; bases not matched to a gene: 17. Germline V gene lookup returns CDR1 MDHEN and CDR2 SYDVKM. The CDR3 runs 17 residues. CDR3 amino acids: CASWARWTGRGHNEQFF. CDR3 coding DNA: TGTGCCAGCTGGGCGAGATGGACAGGGCGAGGGCACAATGAGCAGTTCTTC.

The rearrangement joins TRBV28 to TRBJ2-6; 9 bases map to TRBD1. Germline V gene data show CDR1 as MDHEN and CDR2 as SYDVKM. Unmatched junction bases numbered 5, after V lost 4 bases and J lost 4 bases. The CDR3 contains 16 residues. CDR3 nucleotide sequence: TGTGCCAGCAGTTCCGGGACAGGGTCCGGGGCCAACGTCCTGACTTTC. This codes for CASSSGTGSGANVLTF.

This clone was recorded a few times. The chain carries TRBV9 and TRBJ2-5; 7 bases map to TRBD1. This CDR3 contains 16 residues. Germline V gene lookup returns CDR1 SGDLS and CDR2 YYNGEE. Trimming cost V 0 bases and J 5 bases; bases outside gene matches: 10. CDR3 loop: CASSVAERGRGETQYF. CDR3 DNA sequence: TGTGCCAGCAGCGTAGCTGAGAGGGGGCGCGGGGAGACCCAGTACTTC.

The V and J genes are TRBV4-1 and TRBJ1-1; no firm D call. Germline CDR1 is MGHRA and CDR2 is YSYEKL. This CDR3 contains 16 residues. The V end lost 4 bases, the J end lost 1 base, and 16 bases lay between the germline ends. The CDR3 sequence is CASSPAGGRRNTEAFF. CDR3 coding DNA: TGCGCCAGCAGCCCGGCCGGCGGGCGGAGGAACACTGAAGCTTTCTTT.

CDR3 coding DNA: TGTGCCAGCAGCTTTATGGAGAGTACCTACAATGAGCAGTTCTTC. As protein: CASSFMESTYNEQFF. This chain joins TRBV7-9 and TRBJ2-1; D is ambiguous. CDR1 SEHNR and CDR2 FQNEAQ come from the germline V gene (reference sequence). V gave up 3 bases and J gave up 2 bases, with 11 bases separating them. This CDR3 spans 15 amino acids. Drawing the rest from reference TRBV7-9 and TRBJ2-1, the complete variable domain is DTGVSQNPRHKITKRGQNVTFRCDPISEHNRLYWYRQTLGQGPEFLTYFQNEAQLEKSRLLSDRFSAERPKGSFSTLEIQRTEQGDSAMYLCASSFMESTYNEQFFGPGTRLTVL.

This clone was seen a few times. For the CDR3, the DNA is TGTGCCAGCAGTTATCTGGCTAGCCCCCCGCGGACCCAGTACTTC. Translating it yields CASSYLASPPRTQYF. The chain joins TRBV6-5 to TRBJ2-5, with TRBD2 as a possible D gene (5 bases). Germline CDR1 is MNHEY and CDR2 is SVGAGI. CDR3 length equals 15 residues. V was cut by 3 bases and J by 7 bases, with 18 bases left in between.

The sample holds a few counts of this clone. CDR3 sequence (DNA): TGCGCCAGCAGCTTGCAAACAAATCAGCCCCAGCATTTT. Translated: CASSLQTNQPQHF. V and J are TRBV5-1 and TRBJ1-5; D remains unclear. The V and J ends lost 1 base and 4 bases respectively, with 6 bases between them. CDR3 size: 13 residues. Germline CDR1 SGHRS, CDR2 YFSETQ.

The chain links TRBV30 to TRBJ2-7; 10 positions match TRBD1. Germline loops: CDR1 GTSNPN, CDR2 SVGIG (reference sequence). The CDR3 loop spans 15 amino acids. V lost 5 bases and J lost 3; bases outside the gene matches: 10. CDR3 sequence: CAWSSPGQGYYEQYF. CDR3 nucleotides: TGTGCCTGGTCGTCTCCGGGACAGGGGTACTACGAGCAGTACTTC.

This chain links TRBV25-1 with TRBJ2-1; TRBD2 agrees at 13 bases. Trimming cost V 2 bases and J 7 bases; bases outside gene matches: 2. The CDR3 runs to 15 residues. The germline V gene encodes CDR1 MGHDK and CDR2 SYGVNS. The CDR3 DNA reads TGTGCCAGCAGTGAACTGACTAGCGGGAGGAATGAGCAGTTCTTC. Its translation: CASSELTSGRNEQFF.

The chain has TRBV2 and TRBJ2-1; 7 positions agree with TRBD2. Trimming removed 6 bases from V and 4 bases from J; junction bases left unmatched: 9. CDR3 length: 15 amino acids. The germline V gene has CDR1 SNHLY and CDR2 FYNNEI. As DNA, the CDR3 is TGTGCCAGCAGCAGAAGCGGGGCCGGATACAATGAGCAGTTCTTC. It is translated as CASSRSGAGYNEQFF.

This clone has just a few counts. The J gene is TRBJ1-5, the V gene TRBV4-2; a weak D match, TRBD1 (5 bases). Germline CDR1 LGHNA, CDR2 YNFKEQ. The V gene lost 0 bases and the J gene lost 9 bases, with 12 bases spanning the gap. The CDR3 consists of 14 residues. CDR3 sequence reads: CASSQDGPGGPQHF. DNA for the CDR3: TGTGCCAGCAGCCAAGATGGGCCGGGGGGGCCCCAGCATTTT.

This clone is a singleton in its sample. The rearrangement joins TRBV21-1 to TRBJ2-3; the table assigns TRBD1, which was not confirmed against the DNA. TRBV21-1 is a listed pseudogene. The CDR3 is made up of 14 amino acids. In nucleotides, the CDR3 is TGTGCCAGCAGCCATGGGCAGGGCCGAGATACGCAGTATTTT. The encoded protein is CASSHGQGRDTQYF.

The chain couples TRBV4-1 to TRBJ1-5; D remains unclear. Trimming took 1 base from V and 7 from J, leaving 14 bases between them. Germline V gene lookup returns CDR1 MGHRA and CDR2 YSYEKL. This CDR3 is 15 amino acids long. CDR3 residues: CASSQAPPEGQPQHF. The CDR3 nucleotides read TGCGCCAGCAGCCAAGCGCCGCCCGAGGGACAGCCCCAGCATTTT.

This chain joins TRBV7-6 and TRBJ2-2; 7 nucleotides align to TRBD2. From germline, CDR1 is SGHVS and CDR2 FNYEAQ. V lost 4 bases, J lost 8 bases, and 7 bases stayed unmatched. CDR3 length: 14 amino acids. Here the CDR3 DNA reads TGTGCCAGCAGCTCCCGACTAGCTCCAGGGGAGCTGTTTTTT. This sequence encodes CASSSRLAPGELFF.

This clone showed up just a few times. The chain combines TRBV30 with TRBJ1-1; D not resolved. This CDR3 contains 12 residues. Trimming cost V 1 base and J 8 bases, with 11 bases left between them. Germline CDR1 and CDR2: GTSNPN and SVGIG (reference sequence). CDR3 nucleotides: TGTGCCTGGAGTGCGGACTGGGAGGAAGCTTTCTTT. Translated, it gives CAWSADWEEAFF.